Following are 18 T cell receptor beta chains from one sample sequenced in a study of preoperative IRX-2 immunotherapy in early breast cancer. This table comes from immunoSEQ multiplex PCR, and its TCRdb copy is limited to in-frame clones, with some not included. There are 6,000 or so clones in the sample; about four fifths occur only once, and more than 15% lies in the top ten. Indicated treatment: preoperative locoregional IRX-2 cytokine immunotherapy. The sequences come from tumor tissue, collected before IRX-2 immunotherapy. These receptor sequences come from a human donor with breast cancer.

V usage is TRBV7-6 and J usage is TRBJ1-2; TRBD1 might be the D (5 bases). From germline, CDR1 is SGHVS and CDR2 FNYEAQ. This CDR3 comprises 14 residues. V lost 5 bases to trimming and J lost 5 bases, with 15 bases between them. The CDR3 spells CASSLPPRVYGYTF. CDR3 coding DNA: TGTGCCAGCAGCCTCCCCCCCAGGGTTTATGGCTACACCTTC.

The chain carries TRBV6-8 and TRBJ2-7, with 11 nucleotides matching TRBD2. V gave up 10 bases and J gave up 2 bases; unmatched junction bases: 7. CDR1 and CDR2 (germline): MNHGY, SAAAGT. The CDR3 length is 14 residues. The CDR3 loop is CATLLAGAPYEQYF. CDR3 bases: TGTGCCACCTTACTAGCGGGGGCACCCTACGAGCAGTACTTC.

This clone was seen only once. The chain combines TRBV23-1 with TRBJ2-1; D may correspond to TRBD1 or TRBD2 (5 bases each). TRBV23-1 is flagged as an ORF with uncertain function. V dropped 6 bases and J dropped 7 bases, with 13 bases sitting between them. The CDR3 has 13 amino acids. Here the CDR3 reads CASSLVGVNEQFF. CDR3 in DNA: TGCGCCAGCAGCTTGGTGGGGGTTAATGAGCAGTTCTTC.

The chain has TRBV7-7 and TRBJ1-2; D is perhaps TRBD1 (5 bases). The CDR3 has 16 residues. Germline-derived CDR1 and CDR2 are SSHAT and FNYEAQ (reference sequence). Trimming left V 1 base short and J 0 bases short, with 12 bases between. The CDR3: CASSLEGAIANYGYTF. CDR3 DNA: TGTGCCAGCAGCTTAGAAGGGGCCATCGCTAACTATGGCTACACCTTC.

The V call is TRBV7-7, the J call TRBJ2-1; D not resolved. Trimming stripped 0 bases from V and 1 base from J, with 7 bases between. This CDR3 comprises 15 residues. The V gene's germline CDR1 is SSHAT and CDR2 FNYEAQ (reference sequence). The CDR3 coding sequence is TGTGCCAGCAGCTTAGCAGGGTTGTCCTACAATGAGCAGTTCTTC. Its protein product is CASSLAGLSYNEQFF.

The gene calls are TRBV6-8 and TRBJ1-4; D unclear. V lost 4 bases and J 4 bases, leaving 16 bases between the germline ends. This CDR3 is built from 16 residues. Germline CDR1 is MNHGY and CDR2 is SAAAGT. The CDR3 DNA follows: TGTGCCAGCAGTTTTAACCTGGGAGACCTTAATGAAAAACTGTTTTTT. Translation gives CASSFNLGDLNEKLFF.

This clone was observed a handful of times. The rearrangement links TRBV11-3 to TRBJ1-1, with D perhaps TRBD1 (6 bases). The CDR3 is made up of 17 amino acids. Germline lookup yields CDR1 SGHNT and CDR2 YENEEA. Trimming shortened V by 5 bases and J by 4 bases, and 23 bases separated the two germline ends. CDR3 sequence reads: CASSDLRNREVGTEAFF. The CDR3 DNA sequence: TGTGCCAGCAGCGATCTACGGAACAGGGAGGTAGGCACTGAAGCTTTCTTT.

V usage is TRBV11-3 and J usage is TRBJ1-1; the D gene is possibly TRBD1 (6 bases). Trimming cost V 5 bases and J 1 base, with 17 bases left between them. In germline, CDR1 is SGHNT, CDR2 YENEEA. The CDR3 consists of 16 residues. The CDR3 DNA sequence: TGTGCCAGCAGCGGAAGGGGGGTGTGGGGGAACACTGAAGCTTTCTTT. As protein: CASSGRGVWGNTEAFF.

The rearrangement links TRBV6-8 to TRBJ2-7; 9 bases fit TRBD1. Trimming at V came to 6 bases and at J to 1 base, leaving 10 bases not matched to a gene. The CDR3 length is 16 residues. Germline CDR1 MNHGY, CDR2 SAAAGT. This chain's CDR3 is CASRTTPGQGSYEQYF. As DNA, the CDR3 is TGTGCCAGCAGGACTACACCGGGACAGGGATCCTACGAGCAGTACTTC.

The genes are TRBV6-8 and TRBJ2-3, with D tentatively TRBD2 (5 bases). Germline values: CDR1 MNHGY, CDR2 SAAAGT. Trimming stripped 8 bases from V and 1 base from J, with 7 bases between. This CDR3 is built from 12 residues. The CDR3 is CASSGGTDTQYF. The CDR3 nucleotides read TGTGCCAGCTCCGGGGGCACAGATACGCAGTATTTT.

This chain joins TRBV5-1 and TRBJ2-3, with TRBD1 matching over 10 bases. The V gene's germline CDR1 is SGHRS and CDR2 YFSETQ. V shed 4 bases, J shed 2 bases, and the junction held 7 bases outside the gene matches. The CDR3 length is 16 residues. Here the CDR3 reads CASSVFGTGDTDTQYF. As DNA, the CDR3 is TGCGCCAGCAGCGTTTTCGGGACAGGGGACACAGATACGCAGTATTTT.

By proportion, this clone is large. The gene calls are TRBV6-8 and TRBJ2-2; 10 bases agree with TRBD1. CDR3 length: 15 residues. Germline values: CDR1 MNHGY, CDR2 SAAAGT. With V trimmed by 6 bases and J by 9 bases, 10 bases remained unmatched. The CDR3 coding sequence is TGTGCCAGCAGACCGGGACAGGGGTCTTTTCGGGAGCTGTTTTTT. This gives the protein CASRPGQGSFRELFF.

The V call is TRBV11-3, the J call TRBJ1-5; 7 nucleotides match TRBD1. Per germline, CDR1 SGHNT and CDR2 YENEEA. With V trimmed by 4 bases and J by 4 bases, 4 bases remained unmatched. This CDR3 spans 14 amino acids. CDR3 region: CASSSGTVNQPQHF. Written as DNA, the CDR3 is TGTGCCAGCAGCTCCGGGACAGTAAATCAGCCCCAGCATTTT.

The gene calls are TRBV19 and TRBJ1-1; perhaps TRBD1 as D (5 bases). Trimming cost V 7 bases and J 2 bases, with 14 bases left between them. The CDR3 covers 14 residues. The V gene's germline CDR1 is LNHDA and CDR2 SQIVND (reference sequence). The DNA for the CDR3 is TGTGCCAGTACTCTCTGGGGGGGTAACACTGAAGCTTTCTTT. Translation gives CASTLWGGNTEAFF.

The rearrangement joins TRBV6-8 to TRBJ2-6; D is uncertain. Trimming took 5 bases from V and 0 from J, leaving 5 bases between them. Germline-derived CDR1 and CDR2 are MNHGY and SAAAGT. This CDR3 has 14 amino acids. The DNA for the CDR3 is TGTGCCAGCAGTGTGGTCTCTGGGGCCAACGTCCTGACTTTC. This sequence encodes CASSVVSGANVLTF.

The DNA of the CDR3 is TGTGCCAGTAGCCACCCCGCCTGGGGGGCGTACGAGCAGTACTTC. It encodes CASSHPAWGAYEQYF. The chain has TRBV19 and TRBJ2-7; TRBD1 or TRBD2 may be the D gene (6 bases each). Germline loops: CDR1 LNHDA, CDR2 SQIVND (reference sequence). This CDR3 has 15 residues. The V end lost 6 bases, the J end lost 4 bases, and 19 bases lay between the germline ends.

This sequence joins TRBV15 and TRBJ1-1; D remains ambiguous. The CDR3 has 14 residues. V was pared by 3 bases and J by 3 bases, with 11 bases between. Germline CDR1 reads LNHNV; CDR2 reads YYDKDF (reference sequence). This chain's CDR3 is CATSRGNSDTEAFF. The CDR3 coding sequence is TGTGCCACCAGCAGGGGGAATTCGGACACTGAAGCTTTCTTT.

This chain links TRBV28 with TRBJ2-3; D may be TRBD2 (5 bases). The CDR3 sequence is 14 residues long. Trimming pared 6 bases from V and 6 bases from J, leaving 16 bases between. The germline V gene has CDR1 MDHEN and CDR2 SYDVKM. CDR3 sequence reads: CASSLGRGSDTQYF. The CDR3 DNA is TGTGCCAGCAGCCTAGGACGAGGGTCGGATACGCAGTATTTT.